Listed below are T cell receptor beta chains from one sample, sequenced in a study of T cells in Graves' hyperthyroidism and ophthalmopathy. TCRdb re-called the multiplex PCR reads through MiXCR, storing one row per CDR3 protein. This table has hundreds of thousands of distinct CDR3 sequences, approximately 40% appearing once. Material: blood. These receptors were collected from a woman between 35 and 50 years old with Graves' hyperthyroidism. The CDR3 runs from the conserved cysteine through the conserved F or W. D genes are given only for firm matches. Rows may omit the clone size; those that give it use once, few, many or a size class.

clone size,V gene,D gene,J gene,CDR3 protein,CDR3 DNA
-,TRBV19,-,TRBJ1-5,CASSIGAGLGSNQPQHF,TGTGCCAGTAGTATAGGGGCCGGTCTGGGAAGCAATCAGCCCCAGCATTTT
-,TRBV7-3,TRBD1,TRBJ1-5,CASSLFPRDRGDDQPQHF,TGTGCCAGCAGCTTGTTCCCTCGGGACAGGGGGGATGATCAGCCCCAGCATTTT
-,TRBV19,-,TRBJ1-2,CASRRGRNYGYTF,TGTGCCAGCCGCAGGGGTAGAAACTATGGCTACACCTTC
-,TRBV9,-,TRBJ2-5,CASSVVGSSGETQYF,TGTGCCAGCAGCGTAGTTGGTTCCTCGGGGGAGACCCAGTACTTC
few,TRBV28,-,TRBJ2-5,CASSLTGRKTQYF,TGTGCCAGCAGTTTAACTGGGAGGAAGACCCAGTACTTC
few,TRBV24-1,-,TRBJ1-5,CATSDFDSNQPQHF,TGTGCCACCAGTGACTTTGATAGCAATCAGCCCCAGCATTTT
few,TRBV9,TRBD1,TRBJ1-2,CASSVDRGQGYTF,TGTGCCAGCAGCGTAGATAGGGGGCAAGGCTACACCTTC
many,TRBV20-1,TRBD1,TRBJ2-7,CSAMDRRTYEQYF,TGCAGTGCCATGGACAGGCGAACCTACGAGCAGTACTTC
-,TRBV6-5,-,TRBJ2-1,CASSSQGEGQFF,TGTGCCAGCAGTTCCCAAGGGGAAGGGCAGTTCTTC
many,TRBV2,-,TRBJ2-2,CASSGNGELFF,TGTGCCAGCAGTGGTAACGGGGAGCTGTTTTTT
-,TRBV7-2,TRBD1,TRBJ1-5,CASSRRGQGDSSNQPQHF,TGTGCCAGCAGCCGACGGGGACAGGGGGATTCTAGCAATCAGCCCCAGCATTTT
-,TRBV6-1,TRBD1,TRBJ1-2,CASSRGTGNLGYTF,TGTGCCAGCTCTCGGGGGACAGGGAATCTTGGCTACACCTTC
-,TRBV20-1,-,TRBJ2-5,CSARDSSGVGETQYF,TGCAGTGCTAGAGATTCATCGGGGGTAGGGGAGACCCAGTACTTC
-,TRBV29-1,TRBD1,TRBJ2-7,CSATGQGPGEQYF,TGCAGCGCGACCGGACAGGGGCCCGGCGAGCAGTACTTC
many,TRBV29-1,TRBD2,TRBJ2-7,CSVAGPNGTSGNYEQYF,TGCAGCGTCGCCGGCCCCAATGGGACTAGCGGAAACTACGAGCAGTACTTC
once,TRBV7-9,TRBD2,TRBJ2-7,CASTSGTYNEQYF,TGTGCCAGCACTAGCGGAACCTACAATGAGCAGTACTTC
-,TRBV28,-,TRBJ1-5,CASSLWVQPQHF,TGTGCCAGCAGTTTATGGGTCCAGCCCCAGCATTTT
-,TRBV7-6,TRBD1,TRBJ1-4,CASSLCCEAGQDEKLFF,TGTGCCAGCAGCTTATGTTGTGAAGCGGGACAGGATGAAAAACTGTTTTTT
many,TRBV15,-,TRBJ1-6,CATSRDGGSPLHF,TGTGCCACCAGCAGAGATGGTGGCTCACCCCTCCACTTT
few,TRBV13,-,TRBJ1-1,CASSSGQSPGEAFF,TGTGCCAGCAGCTCCGGACAGTCCCCTGGGGAAGCTTTCTTT
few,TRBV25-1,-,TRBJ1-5,CASSFERVGGNQPQHF,TGTGCCAGCAGTTTCGAAAGGGTCGGGGGCAATCAGCCCCAGCATTTT
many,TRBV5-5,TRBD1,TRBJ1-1,CASGGQLNTEAFF,TGTGCCAGCGGGGGACAGCTGAACACTGAAGCTTTCTTT
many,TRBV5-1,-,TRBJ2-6,CATRVVPSGANVLTF,TGCGCCACCCGCGTCGTACCCTCTGGGGCCAACGTCCTGACTTTC
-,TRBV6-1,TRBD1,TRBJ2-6,CASRRDRGQSGANVLTF,TGTGCCAGCAGACGTGACAGGGGACAGTCAGGGGCCAACGTCCTGACTTTC
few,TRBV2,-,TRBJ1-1,CASSYGYAGDTEAFF,TGTGCCAGCAGTTATGGATATGCGGGGGACACTGAAGCTTTCTTT
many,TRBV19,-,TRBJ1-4,CASSTRANEKLFF,TGTGCCAGTAGTACGAGGGCTAATGAAAAACTGTTTTTT
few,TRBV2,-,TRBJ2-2,CASSEATAATGELFF,TGTGCCAGCAGTGAAGCGACGGCTGCCACCGGGGAGCTGTTTTTT
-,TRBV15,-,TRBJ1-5,CATSRTGTNQPQHF,TGTGCCACCAGCAGAACAGGGACCAATCAGCCCCAGCATTTT
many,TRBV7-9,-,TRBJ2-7,CASSFRGDYEQYF,TGTGCCAGCAGCTTCAGAGGGGATTACGAGCAGTACTTC
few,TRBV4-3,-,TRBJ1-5,CASSQVARGGEPQHF,TGCGCCAGCAGCCAAGTTGCCAGGGGAGGTGAGCCCCAGCATTTT
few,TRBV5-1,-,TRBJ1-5,CASSCYAQPQHF,TGCGCCAGCAGCTGCTATGCTCAGCCCCAGCATTTT
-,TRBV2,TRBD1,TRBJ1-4,CASSKTGGFEKLFF,TGTGCCAGCAGTAAGACAGGGGGATTTGAAAAACTGTTTTTT
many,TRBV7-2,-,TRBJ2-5,CASSLVQETQYF,TGTGCCAGCAGCTTAGTACAAGAGACCCAGTACTTC
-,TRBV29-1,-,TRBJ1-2,CSVDHGGTRGYTF,TGCAGCGTTGATCATGGGGGGACACGTGGCTACACCTTC
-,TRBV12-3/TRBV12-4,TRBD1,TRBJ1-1,CASSLGTGGGGLGTEAFF,TGTGCCAGCAGCCTTGGGACAGGGGGCGGGGGTTTGGGCACTGAAGCTTTCTTT
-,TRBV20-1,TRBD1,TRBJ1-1,CSAMSRGGTEAFF,TGCAGTGCTATGAGCAGGGGGGGCACTGAAGCTTTCTTT
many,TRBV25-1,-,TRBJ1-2,CASSDPISRYTF,TGTGCCAGCAGTGACCCCATCTCCCGCTACACCTTC
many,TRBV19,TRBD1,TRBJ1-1,CASSPRSQGDYTEAFF,TGTGCCAGTAGTCCGCGGTCACAGGGGGACTACACTGAAGCTTTCTTT
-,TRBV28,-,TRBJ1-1,CASKRTPNTEAFF,TGTGCCAGCAAAAGGACACCGAACACTGAAGCTTTCTTT
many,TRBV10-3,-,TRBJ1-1,CAISERQGKLSMNTEAFF,TGTGCCATCAGTGAAAGGCAGGGGAAGTTATCGATGAACACTGAAGCTTTCTTT
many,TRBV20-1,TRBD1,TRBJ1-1,CSVDRGVAEAFF,TGCAGTGTAGACAGGGGAGTAGCTGAAGCTTTCTTT
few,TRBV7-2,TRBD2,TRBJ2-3,CASATSGGAYTQYF,TGTGCCAGCGCCACTAGCGGGGGGGCGTATACGCAGTATTTT
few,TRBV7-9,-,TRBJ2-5,CASSLNLGRGETQYF,TGTGCCAGCAGTTTAAACTTGGGGAGAGGGGAGACCCAGTACTTC
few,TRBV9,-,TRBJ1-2,CASSVLGGFGYTF,TGTGCCAGCAGCGTATTGGGAGGATTTGGCTACACCTTC